A selection of T cell receptor beta chains follows, all from one sample in a study of tumor-infiltrating lymphocytes in primary liver carcinoma. TCRdb re-called the multiplex PCR reads through MiXCR, storing one row per CDR3 protein. The sample holds 95,000 to 150,000 distinct CDR3 sequences; about two thirds are singletons and the top ten take 8.1%. Sequenced input: tumor-adjacent normal liver tissue. These receptor sequences come from an older woman with primary liver carcinoma and hepatitis B virus infection. The CDR3 runs from the conserved cysteine through the conserved F or W. D genes are given only for firm matches. Not every row has a clone size; where given, it reads once, few, many or a size class.

d_call clone_size j_call v_call cdr3_aa cdr3_nt
TRBD2 . TRBJ2-3 TRBV5-1 CASSTGTSGSTDTHYF TGCGCCAGCAGCACCGGTACTAGCGGGAGCACAGATACGCACTATTTT
TRBD2 . TRBJ2-2 TRBV11-3 CTSSLGRLAGYTGELFF TGTACCAGCAGCTTAGGCAGGCTAGCGGGATACACAGGGGAGCTGTTTTTT
. many TRBJ2-2 TRBV5-1 CASSLRPTSGELFF TGCGCCAGCAGCCTCCGCCCCACTAGCGGGGAGCTGTTTTTT
TRBD1 . TRBJ1-5 TRBV11-1 CASNSGQGNQPQCF TGTGCCAGCAACTCGGGACAGGGGAACCAGCCCCAGTGTTTT
TRBD2 . TRBJ2-1 TRBV6-1 CASSIAGEVNEQFF TGTGCCAGCAGCATAGCGGGAGAAGTCAATGAACAGTTCTTC
. . TRBJ2-1 TRBV12-3/TRBV12-4 CTSSPAVGRHEQFF TGTACCAGCAGTCCAGCGGTAGGGCGCCATGAGCAGTTCTTC
. . TRBJ1-1 TRBV12-5 CASALQPNMKTEVFF TGTGCTAGTGCTTTACAGCCTAACATGAAGACTGAAGTTTTCTTT
. . TRBJ2-5 TRBV14 CANSQSRQETQYF TGTGCCAATAGCCAAAGCAGACAAGAGACCCAGTACTTC
. . TRBJ2-2 TRBV11-2 CVGGSPALGIGELFF TGTGTCGGCGGCTCCCCAGCCCTAGGGATCGGGGAGCTGTTTTTT
. . TRBJ2-7 TRBV28 CAGSFLSRAYEQYF TGTGCCGGCAGTTTTCTGAGCCGAGCCTACGAGCAGTACTTC
. once TRBJ2-3 TRBV6-5 CAGIRLTGSDTQYF TGTGCCGGCATCAGATTGACGGGGTCAGATACGCAGTATTTT
. few TRBJ2-1 TRBV11-1 CASSFLRGKSERFF TGTGCCAGCAGTTTTTTGAGGGGAAAGAGTGAGCGGTTCTTC
. many TRBJ2-5 TRBV28 CASSLYRGHQETQYF TGTGCCAGCAGTTTATATCGGGGCCACCAAGAGACCCAGTACTTC
TRBD1 once TRBJ1-1 TRBV12-3/TRBV12-4 CASNLRGPNTEALF TGTGCCAGCAATTTAAGGGGGCCGAACACTGAAGCTCTCTTT